This is a list of T cell receptor beta chains from one sample in a study of T-cell memory formation after mild COVID-19. TCRdb re-derived calls from the 5' RACE reads in MiXCR, one entry per CDR3 protein. The sample holds about half a million distinct CDR3 sequences; roughly 18% are singletons and the top ten take around an eighth. Input material: PBMCs or a T cell subset sorted from them (not recorded which). These receptors were taken from an adult woman who had mild COVID-19 (a few samples of this study predate the infection). Cell type and time point are not known. Both conserved end residues are part of each CDR3. A D gene is named only where the DNA matches it firmly. Rows give clone size only sometimes, using once, few, many, or a class for an expanded clone.

TRBV18	TRBJ1-2	NA	TRBD1	TGTGCCAGCTCACCCTCCCGACAGGGGGCGCGTTATGGCTACACCTTC	CASSPSRQGARYGYTF
TRBV4-3	TRBJ2-5	NA	NA	TGCGCCAGCAGCCAAGACGGGGCCTCGGCCAGGGTAACAGAGACCCAGTACTTC	CASSQDGASARVTETQYF
TRBV5-1	TRBJ2-2	few	NA	TGCGCCAGCAGCCAGCTAGCGCGTAGCACCGGGGAGCTGTTTTTT	CASSQLARSTGELFF
TRBV12-3/TRBV12-4	TRBJ1-1	NA	TRBD1	TGTGCCAGCAGTTTAGGAGACAGGGGATTGAACACTGAAGCTTTCTTT	CASSLGDRGLNTEAFF
TRBV6-1	TRBJ2-3	NA	NA	TGTGCCAGCAGTAGCCGCCGGGACGTAAGCACAGATACGCAGTATTTT	CASSSRRDVSTDTQYF
TRBV5-1	TRBJ2-3	NA	NA	TGCGCCAGCAGCTTGGGGACTTTTAGCACAGATACGCAGTATTTT	CASSLGTFSTDTQYF
TRBV3-1	TRBJ2-3	few	NA	TGTGCCAGCAGCCCCTACAGGGCCCTCGACACAGATACGCAGTATTTT	CASSPYRALDTDTQYF
TRBV30	TRBJ1-5	few	NA	TGTGCCTGGAGTGGTGGGGACAATCAGCCCCAGCATTTT	CAWSGGDNQPQHF
TRBV5-1	TRBJ2-7	NA	TRBD1	TGCGCCAGCAGATCCACAGGGGGATCCTACGAGCAGTACTTC	CASRSTGGSYEQYF
TRBV3-1	TRBJ2-2	many	NA	TGTGCCAGCAGCCACCAGACAGGGCGGGAGGAGCTGTTTTTT	CASSHQTGREELFF
TRBV5-1	TRBJ1-2	NA	NA	TGCGCCAGCAGCCCGGGCGAGGCTCTCTTCTATGGCTACACCTTC	CASSPGEALFYGYTF
TRBV3-1	TRBJ2-7	many	NA	TGTGCCAGCAGCCAAGACAGTGGATCCTACGAGCAGTACTTC	CASSQDSGSYEQYF
TRBV7-8	TRBJ2-3	few	NA	TGTGCCAGCAGCCCGACCCGGCGGGTGTTCACAGATACGCAGTATTTT	CASSPTRRVFTDTQYF
TRBV25-1	TRBJ2-2	NA	TRBD2	TGTGCCAGCAGTGAAAACCCTTGGCGCGGGGGGATCACCGGGGAGCTGTTTTTT	CASSENPWRGGITGELFF
TRBV5-1	TRBJ2-1	NA	TRBD2	TGCGCCAGCAGCGGGAGGGACTTCAACAATGAGCAGTTCTTC	CASSGRDFNNEQFF
TRBV10-3	TRBJ2-1	few	TRBD1	TGTGCCATCAGTGAGGGACAGGGGGCTTTCAATGAGCAGTTCTTC	CAISEGQGAFNEQFF
TRBV12-3/TRBV12-4	TRBJ2-7	NA	NA	TGTGCCAGCAGTTTGAGGCAGGGGGGTACCCACGAGCAGTACTTC	CASSLRQGGTHEQYF
TRBV7-2	TRBJ2-5	NA	NA	TGTGCCAGCAGCTTAGGGGGTCAATTGGAGACCCAGTACTTC	CASSLGGQLETQYF
TRBV2	TRBJ2-6	NA	NA	TGTGCCAGCAGTGTCCGAGGCGGCTCCTCTGGGGCCAACGTCCTGACTTTC	CASSVRGGSSGANVLTF
TRBV9	TRBJ2-3	NA	NA	TGTGCCAGCAGCGTAGGCCTTTCCACAGATACGCAGTATTTT	CASSVGLSTDTQYF
TRBV6-1	TRBJ1-2	NA	NA	TGTGCCAGCAGTGAGAACAGGGTGGAAAATGGCTACACCTTC	CASSENRVENGYTF
TRBV5-1	TRBJ1-2	NA	TRBD1	TGCGCCAGCAGCTTGGTGACAGGGGCCCCCAACTATGGCTACACCTTC	CASSLVTGAPNYGYTF
TRBV4-3	TRBJ2-5	NA	NA	TGCGCCAGCAGCCAAGAAATGGCCAGCCAAGAGACCCAGTACTTC	CASSQEMASQETQYF
TRBV11-2	TRBJ2-7	NA	NA	TGTGCCAGCAGCTTAGGTCCAGTTACCTACGAGCAGTACTTC	CASSLGPVTYEQYF
TRBV7-6	TRBJ2-5	NA	NA	TGTGCCAGCAGCTTAAACAGGGCCCTGTACCAAGAGACCCAGTACTTC	CASSLNRALYQETQYF
TRBV7-2	TRBJ2-1	NA	TRBD1	TGTGCCAGCAGCGCCCAGGGGGCAGGGTACAATGAGCAGTTCTTC	CASSAQGAGYNEQFF
TRBV5-8	TRBJ1-6	few	NA	TGTGCCAGCAGCCCTATGTATAATTCACCCCTCCACTTT	CASSPMYNSPLHF
TRBV23-1	TRBJ2-4	NA	NA	TGCGCCAGACCGGGACACGAAAACATTCAGTACTTC	CARPGHENIQYF
TRBV24-1	TRBJ2-5	few	NA	TGTGCCACCAGTGATTTGGATAAAGGGACCCAGTACTTC	CATSDLDKGTQYF
TRBV2	TRBJ2-7	NA	NA	TGTGCCACCGCTCGGGTCGGGGACTACGAGCAGTACTTC	CATARVGDYEQYF
TRBV15	TRBJ2-7	NA	TRBD1	TGTGCCACCAGCCGAATTGGACAGGGGCTTTCCTACGAGCAGTACTTC	CATSRIGQGLSYEQYF
TRBV7-8	TRBJ2-2	NA	NA	TGTGCCAGCAGCTCTTGGCGCACCGGGGAGCTGTTTTTT	CASSSWRTGELFF
TRBV6-5	TRBJ2-4	many	NA	TGTGCCAGCAGGTCCGGGAACATTCAGTACTTC	CASRSGNIQYF
TRBV12-3/TRBV12-4	TRBJ1-5	NA	NA	TGTGCCAGCAGTTTAAGGCCAACTTATAGCAATCAGCCCCAGCATTTT	CASSLRPTYSNQPQHF
TRBV7-3	TRBJ2-1	few	TRBD1	TGTGCCAGCAGTTTTGACAGGGGAGAGTGGAATGAGCAGTTCTTC	CASSFDRGEWNEQFF
TRBV11-2	TRBJ2-1	NA	NA	TGTGCCAGCAGCCTTAGTCATTACAATGAGCAGTTCTTC	CASSLSHYNEQFF
TRBV24-1	TRBJ2-1	many	NA	TGTGCCACCAGTGATTTGAGAGGGGGCTCCTACAATGAGCAGTTCTTC	CATSDLRGGSYNEQFF
TRBV5-1	TRBJ1-2	NA	NA	TGCGCCAGCAGCCCGTCGGACGATGGCTACACCTTC	CASSPSDDGYTF
TRBV4-2	TRBJ1-5	many	NA	TGTGCCAGCAGCCACTCGACAGCCCCAGGCAATCAGCCCCAGCATTTT	CASSHSTAPGNQPQHF
TRBV11-2	TRBJ1-2	few	NA	TGTGCCAGCAGCTCAGAAGGAAATGGCTACACCTTC	CASSSEGNGYTF
TRBV24-1	TRBJ2-1	few	NA	TGTGCCACCAATGTAGGGAATGAGCAGTTCTTC	CATNVGNEQFF
TRBV12-3/TRBV12-4	TRBJ2-5	NA	TRBD2	TGTGCCAGCAGTCCTACTAGCGGGAGAAGGGTCGGGACCCAGTACTTC	CASSPTSGRRVGTQYF
TRBV12-3/TRBV12-4	TRBJ2-3	many	TRBD1	TGTGCCAGCAGTCAAGACAGGGGCACAGATACGCAGTATTTT	CASSQDRGTDTQYF
TRBV7-8	TRBJ2-3	NA	TRBD2	TGTGCCAGCAGCGTTTTCGGTAGCGGGAGGGCCACAGATACGCAGTATTTT	CASSVFGSGRATDTQYF
TRBV4-2	TRBJ1-1	few	NA	TGTGCCAGCAGCCTCGACAGGATCACTGAAGCTTTCTTT	CASSLDRITEAFF
TRBV7-2	TRBJ2-7	many	TRBD2	TGTGCCAGCAGCTTAGTGGCTAGCGGGTTAACCTACGAGCAGTACTTC	CASSLVASGLTYEQYF
TRBV5-1	TRBJ2-3	once	NA	TGCGCCAGCAGCTTGGATGGACGGGTAGGCACAGATACGCAGTATTTT	CASSLDGRVGTDTQYF
TRBV29-1	TRBJ2-2	few	TRBD1	TGCAGCGTCCACGAGACAGGGGGCCTGGGCGGGGAGCTGTTTTTT	CSVHETGGLGGELFF
TRBV7-9	TRBJ2-2	NA	TRBD2	TGTGCCAGCAGCCCGCCGGGCGGGAGAAGGACCGGGGAGCTGTTTTTT	CASSPPGGRRTGELFF
TRBV27	TRBJ1-1	few	NA	TGTGCCAGCAGGCGATCTGGGGGCACTGAAGCTTTCTTT	CASRRSGGTEAFF
TRBV4-1	TRBJ2-4	few	NA	TGCGCCAGCAGTTCAGGGGAAGCCAAAAACATTCAGTACTTC	CASSSGEAKNIQYF
TRBV30	TRBJ1-2	NA	NA	TGTGCCTTGACCAAACAACTGGGGGTCGACTATGGCTACACCTTC	CALTKQLGVDYGYTF
TRBV27	TRBJ2-7	NA	NA	TGTGCCAGCAGTTTTCTTTACGGACCCTACGAGCAGTACTTC	CASSFLYGPYEQYF
TRBV9	TRBJ2-3	few	NA	TGTGCCAGCAGCGCCTCGAACGGGTTTACAGATACGCAGTATTTT	CASSASNGFTDTQYF
TRBV4-2	TRBJ1-1	few	NA	TGTGCCAGCAGCCCAGGGCCTCTGAACACTGAAGCTTTCTTT	CASSPGPLNTEAFF
TRBV19	TRBJ2-2	NA	TRBD1	TGTGCCAGTACCTCGGACAGGGAAGGTTTTCGGGCCGGGGAGCTGTTTTTT	CASTSDREGFRAGELFF